Shown below are 25 T cell receptor beta chains from a single sample sequenced in a study of cytomegalovirus exposure and HLA in healthy donors. Sequencing was performed with immunoSEQ multiplex PCR; in TCRdb, only in-frame clones are kept and a portion is missing. The sample consists of around 71,000 clones, 94% of them appearing once. The sequencing input was PBMCs. These receptors originate from a man aged 18 to 35 in good health and CMV-seropositive.

The chain joins TRBV29-1 to TRBJ2-5; D gene unclear. CDR3 length: 12 amino acids. Germline CDR1 SQVTM, CDR2 ANQGSEA. V lost 4 bases and J lost 0, with 6 bases in between. The CDR3 DNA is TGCAGCGTTGGACACCACCAAGAGACCCAGTACTTC. This sequence encodes CSVGHHQETQYF.

The V gene is TRBV14, the J gene TRBJ1-1; D call uncertain. This CDR3 has 14 residues. Trimming removed 2 bases at V and 1 base at J, with 8 bases between. Germline assignment: CDR1 SGHDN and CDR2 FVKESK. The CDR3 coding sequence is TGTGCCAGCAGCCAAAGAGGGCAGAACACTGAAGCTTTCTTT. Translating gives CASSQRGQNTEAFF.

This clone was seen just once. This chain links TRBV2 with TRBJ2-6, with a tentative D call TRBD1 (5 bases). Germline V gives CDR1 SNHLY, CDR2 FYNNEI. This CDR3 is 18 amino acids long. V lost 6 bases to trimming and J lost 0 bases, with 18 bases between them. The CDR3 nucleotides read TGTGCCAGCAGGGGGCTCAGGCTATTCAGCTCTGGGGCCAACGTCCTGACTTTC. Translation gives CASRGLRLFSSGANVLTF.

The chain is built from TRBV30 and TRBJ2-1, with 8 bases aligning to TRBD2. Per germline, CDR1 GTSNPN and CDR2 SVGIG (reference sequence). The CDR3 extends over 13 amino acids. Germline trimming cut 7 bases from V and 4 bases from J; bases unmatched to any gene: 6. The CDR3 DNA sequence: TGTGCCTTCAGCGGGGGCCCGTACAATGAGCAGTTCTTC. Its translation: CAFSGGPYNEQFF.

The chain carries TRBV2 and TRBJ1-5; D may be TRBD1 (5 bases). The CDR3 runs 13 residues. Per germline, CDR1 SNHLY and CDR2 FYNNEI. V gave up 6 bases and J gave up 4 bases, with 10 bases separating them. Written as DNA, the CDR3 is TGTGCCAGCAGGAAAGACAGTAATCAGCCCCAGCATTTT. This encodes CASRKDSNQPQHF. Supplemented by reference TRBV2 and TRBJ1-5, the full variable domain reads EPEVTQTPSHQVTQMGQEVILRCVPISNHLYFYWYRQILGQKVEFLVSFYNNEISEKSEIFDDQFSVERPDGSNFTLKIRSTKLEDSAMYFCASRKDSNQPQHFGDGTRLSIL.

The rearrangement links TRBV6-5 to TRBJ2-1, with TRBD1 matching over 10 bases. V lost 9 bases to trimming and J lost 5 bases; unmatched junction nucleotides: 10. Germline V gene sequence: CDR1 MNHEY, CDR2 SVGAGI. This CDR3 comprises 15 residues. The CDR3 sequence is CASLTPGQGNNEQFF. CDR3 DNA sequence: TGTGCCAGTCTGACCCCGGGACAGGGGAACAATGAGCAGTTCTTC.

This chain uses TRBV5-1 with TRBJ2-5; D is unclear. V lost 6 bases and J 3 bases, leaving 12 bases between the germline ends. The CDR3 has 13 residues. CDR1 SGHRS and CDR2 YFSETQ come from the germline V gene. The CDR3 region is CASTRSLEETQYF. CDR3 nucleotide sequence: TGCGCCAGCACCCGGTCCCTCGAAGAGACCCAGTACTTC.

This chain connects TRBV11-2 to TRBJ2-7; tentatively, D is TRBD2 (5 bases). Germline lookup yields CDR1 SGHAT and CDR2 FQNNGV. The V end was cut by 5 bases, the J end by 6 bases, with 14 bases between. CDR3 length: 13 amino acids. Written as DNA, the CDR3 is TGTGCCAGCAGCAGACTACTCCTTGGCGAGCAGTACTTC. It is translated as CASSRLLLGEQYF. The full variable domain, in which reference TRBV11-2 and TRBJ2-7 provide the parts outside the CDR3, is EAGVAQSPRYKIIEKRQSVAFWCNPISGHATLYWYQQILGQGPKLLIQFQNNGVVDDSQLPKDRFSAERLKGVDSTLKIQPAKLEDSAVYLCASSRLLLGEQYFGPGTRLTVT.

The CDR3 DNA is TGTGCCAGCAGCCTCGACAGGGGCAATCAGCCCCAGCATTTT. Translating gives CASSLDRGNQPQHF. The chain links TRBV6-1 to TRBJ1-5; 7 bases are a match to TRBD1. Germline CDR1 MNHNS, CDR2 SASEGT. Unmatched junction bases numbered 4, after V lost 6 bases and J lost 2 bases. This CDR3 contains 14 residues.

The gene calls are TRBV5-4 and TRBJ1-3; 9 bases match TRBD1. V lost 2 bases to trimming and J lost 5 bases; unmatched junction nucleotides: 2. CDR1 is SGHNT, CDR2 YYREEE, per germline (reference sequence). The CDR3 extends over 14 amino acids. The CDR3 DNA is TGTGCCAGCAGCTTACAGGGGGCGAGAAACACCATATATTTT. Protein sequence: CASSLQGARNTIYF. Complete variable domain (other parts from reference TRBV5-4 and TRBJ1-3): ETGVTQSPTHLIKTRGQQVTLRCSSQSGHNTVSWYQQALGQGPQFIFQYYREEENGRGNFPPRFSGLQFPNYSSELNVNALELDDSALYLCASSLQGARNTIYFGEGSWLTVV.

This chain connects TRBV5-1 to TRBJ2-1, with 7 nucleotides matching TRBD2. The CDR3 is 13 residues long. The trim removed 4 bases at V and 8 bases at J, leaving 6 bases unmatched. Germline V lookup: CDR1 SGHRS, CDR2 YFSETQ. DNA for the CDR3: TGCGCCAGCAGCGGCGGGAGTGGGGATGAGCAGTTCTTC. Translating it yields CASSGGSGDEQFF.

DNA for the CDR3: TGTGCCAGCAGCCCAGACAAGAGCGGGGCTATAGAGACCCAGTACTTC. Translated: CASSPDKSGAIETQYF. The chain recombines TRBV4-2 with TRBJ2-5, with 7 bases matching TRBD2. CDR1 and CDR2 (germline): LGHNA, YNFKEQ. This CDR3 comprises 16 residues. Unmatched junction bases numbered 12, after V lost 4 bases and J lost 4 bases.

The rearrangement joins TRBV5-4 to TRBJ2-7, with D maybe TRBD2 (6 bases). Deletions cut 3 bases from V and 1 base from J, with 14 bases between. Germline V gives CDR1 SGHNT, CDR2 YYREEE (reference sequence). The CDR3 runs to 15 residues. The CDR3 reads CASSSQLASSYEQYF. In nucleotides, the CDR3 is TGTGCCAGCAGCTCTCAACTAGCCTCATCCTACGAGCAGTACTTC.

The rearrangement uses TRBV10-3 and TRBJ1-4; TRBD1 aligns across 10 bases. The ends lost 6 bases at V and 5 bases at J; junction bases unmatched: 6. The CDR3 consists of 15 residues. Germline V lookup: CDR1 ENHRY, CDR2 SYGVKD. CDR3 DNA: TGTGCCATCAGCCCGGGACAGGGGTTAAATGAAAAACTGTTTTTT. Translation: CAISPGQGLNEKLFF.

This chain joins TRBV9 and TRBJ1-5; 7 nucleotides agree with TRBD1. This CDR3 has 16 amino acids. CDR1 SGDLS and CDR2 YYNGEE come from the germline V gene. V was clipped by 7 bases and J by 3 bases; unmatched bases: 13. Here the CDR3 reads CASSGTEPNTNQPQHF. CDR3 coding DNA: TGTGCCAGCTCCGGGACAGAGCCTAATACCAATCAGCCCCAGCATTTT.

This rearrangement joins TRBV14 to TRBJ1-1; D gene uncertain. CDR1 SGHDN and CDR2 FVKESK come from the germline V gene. CDR3 length: 13 residues. Trimming took 2 bases from V and 1 from J, leaving 5 bases between them. The CDR3 bases are TGTGCCAGCAGCCAACGAGAGAACACTGAAGCTTTCTTT. The encoded protein is CASSQRENTEAFF.

The chain uses TRBV19 and TRBJ2-7, with TRBD1 matching 10 bases. V shed 5 bases and J 3 bases; nucleotides not matched to a gene: 7. Germline V CDR1 and CDR2: LNHDA, SQIVND (reference sequence). This CDR3 comprises 15 residues. The DNA for the CDR3 is TGTGCCAGTAGTTCATCCGGGACAGGGGTCTACGAGCAGTACTTC. The encoded protein is CASSSSGTGVYEQYF.

V and J are TRBV4-1 and TRBJ2-7; no definite D call. The CDR3 covers 13 residues. V was shortened by 3 bases and J by 2 bases, with 8 bases between the two germline ends. Germline V gene data show CDR1 as MGHRA and CDR2 as YSYEKL. Here the CDR3 DNA reads TGCGCCAGCAGCCAGAGCCCGGCCTACGAGCAGTACTTC. Protein product: CASSQSPAYEQYF.

In its sample, this clone was seen once. This sequence joins TRBV11-1 and TRBJ2-1; a weak D match, TRBD2 (5 bases). CDR3 length: 15 residues. In germline, CDR1 is SGHAT, CDR2 FQDESV (reference sequence). V lost 2 bases, J lost 1 base, and 9 bases lay in between. This chain's CDR3 is CASSLRGNSYNEQFF. The CDR3 coding sequence is TGTGCCAGCAGCTTACGAGGGAATTCCTACAATGAGCAGTTCTTC.

V gene TRBV28 combines with J gene TRBJ1-2, with 8 bases lining up with TRBD1. J lost 7 bases, V lost 5 bases, and 9 bases had no gene match. Germline V gene lookup returns CDR1 MDHEN and CDR2 SYDVKM. The CDR3 is 14 residues long. CDR3 loop: CASSQGQGTGGYTF. CDR3 in DNA: TGTGCCAGCAGTCAAGGACAGGGTACGGGTGGCTACACCTTC.

Here the CDR3 reads CASSEGGQGMLGETQYF. In DNA, the CDR3 is TGTGCCAGCAGTGAGGGGGGACAGGGCATGTTGGGAGAGACCCAGTACTTC. The V and J genes are TRBV2 and TRBJ2-5, with TRBD1 identical over 9 bases. With 3 bases clipped from V and 4 bases from J, the junction kept 12 bases outside the gene matches. The CDR3 contains 17 residues. CDR1 is SNHLY, CDR2 FYNNEI, per germline. Full variable domain (outside the CDR3, taken from reference TRBV2 and TRBJ2-5): EPEVTQTPSHQVTQMGQEVILRCVPISNHLYFYWYRQILGQKVEFLVSFYNNEISEKSEIFDDQFSVERPDGSNFTLKIRSTKLEDSAMYFCASSEGGQGMLGETQYFGPGTRLLVL.

The J gene is TRBJ2-3, the V gene TRBV6-1; 8 positions match TRBD2. There are 15 residues in the CDR3. The germline V gene encodes CDR1 MNHNS and CDR2 SASEGT. Germline trimming cut 2 bases from V and 4 bases from J; bases unmatched to any gene: 5. The DNA for the CDR3 is TGTGCCAGCAGTGAAATGGCGGGGGGTGCAGATACGCAGTATTTT. Protein sequence: CASSEMAGGADTQYF.

For this clone: The sample contains more than one DNA sequence encoding this CDR3. The V and J genes are TRBV11-2 and TRBJ2-7; 8 bases match TRBD2. J lost 3 bases, V lost 5 bases, and 6 bases had no gene match. Germline V gene data show CDR1 as SGHAT and CDR2 as FQNNGV. The CDR3 is 14 amino acids. The CDR3 nucleotides are TGTGCCAGCAGCCTAGGGAGCGGGAGCTACGAGCAGTACTTC. Translated: CASSLGSGSYEQYF.

The V call is TRBV11-3, the J call TRBJ1-1; 8 positions match TRBD1. CDR1 is SGHNT and CDR2 is YENEEA in the germline V gene. The CDR3 spans 16 residues. With 6 bases clipped from V and 3 bases from J, the junction kept 12 bases outside the gene matches. CDR3 sequence: CASSSGTGGEDTEAFF. CDR3 bases: TGTGCCAGCAGTTCCGGGACAGGTGGAGAGGACACTGAAGCTTTCTTT.

The chain uses TRBV6-1 and TRBJ1-2, with 9 bases identical to TRBD1. V shed 9 bases and J 13 bases; nucleotides not matched to a gene: 6. This CDR3 has 10 residues. Germline V gene sequence: CDR1 MNHNS, CDR2 SASEGT. CDR3 residues: CASSGQGSTF. In DNA form, the CDR3 reads TGTGCCAGTTCGGGACAGGGTTCCACCTTC.